The entry that follows covers one T cell receptor beta chain sequence. The germline gives CDR1 LNHDA, CDR2 SQIVND (reference sequence). The CDR3 is made up of 13 amino acids. Trimming left V 5 bases short and J 6 bases short, with 13 bases between. The data were obtained in a study of blood T cell repertoires in COVID-19. Study in general: Samples came from the United States, Italy and Spain, spanning acute and convalescent COVID-19. The analysed material was cDNA or gDNA that came from T cells, B-cell-depleted T cells, or PBMCs.

During active infection, Seattle patients enrolled and were then monitored through disease. Authors' processing steps: Scientists estimated how many nucleated cells there were by amplifying reference gene primers. This table comes from immunoSEQ multiplex PCR, and its TCRdb copy is limited to in-frame clones, with some not included. V, J and clone size were drawn from that table, and D and trimming were deduced from the DNA. The sample records about 97,000 clones, about 90% being singletons. This clonotype was sampled from a man aged 50 or older with COVID-19, enrolled during active disease. The chain joins TRBV19 to TRBJ1-2; D gene unclear. The source material was peripheral blood. CDR3 protein: CASSPTGSHGYTF. The CDR3 DNA reads TGTGCCAGTAGTCCCACGGGGAGCCATGGCTACACCTTC.